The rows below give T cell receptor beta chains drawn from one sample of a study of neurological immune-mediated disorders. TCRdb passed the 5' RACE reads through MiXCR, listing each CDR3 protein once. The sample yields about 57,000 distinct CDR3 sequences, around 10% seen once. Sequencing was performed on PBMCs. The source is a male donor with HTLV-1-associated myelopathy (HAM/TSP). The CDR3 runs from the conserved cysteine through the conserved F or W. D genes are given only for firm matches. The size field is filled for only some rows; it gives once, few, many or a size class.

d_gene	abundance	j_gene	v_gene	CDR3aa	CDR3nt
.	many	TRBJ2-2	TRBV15	CATSRFGTANTGELFF	TGTGCCACCAGCAGGTTTGGGACGGCGAACACCGGGGAGCTGTTTTTT
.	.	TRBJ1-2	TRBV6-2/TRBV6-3	CASSDEWTVYGYTF	TGTGCCAGCAGTGACGAATGGACAGTCTATGGCTACACCTTC
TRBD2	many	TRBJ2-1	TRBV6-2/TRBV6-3	CASRPPSSGGLHNEQFF	TGTGCCAGCAGACCCCCTTCTAGCGGGGGCCTACACAATGAGCAGTTCTTC
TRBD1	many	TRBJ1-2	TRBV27	CASSRTDRGYGYTF	TGTGCCAGCAGCCGTACTGACAGGGGGTATGGCTACACCTTC
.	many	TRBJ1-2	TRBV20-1	CSAFLPLGNGYTF	TGCAGTGCTTTTCTACCCCTTGGAAATGGCTACACCTTC
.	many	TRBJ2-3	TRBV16	CASSQSVAAYTDTQYF	TGTGCCAGCAGCCAATCGGTTGCGGCGTACACAGATACGCAGTATTTT
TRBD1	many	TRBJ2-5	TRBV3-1	CASSQVRTGGGETQYF	TGTGCCAGCAGCCAAGTCCGGACAGGGGGCGGAGAGACCCAGTACTTC
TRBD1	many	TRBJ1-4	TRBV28	CASSLLGTATTNEKLFF	TGTGCCAGCAGTCTCCTTGGGACAGCGACAACTAATGAAAAACTGTTTTTT
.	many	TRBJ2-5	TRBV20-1	CSARPDLVETQYF	TGCAGTGCCCGACCCGATCTAGTAGAGACCCAGTACTTC
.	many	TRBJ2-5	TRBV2	CASTPTRPGTQYF	TGTGCCAGCACCCCGACGCGACCAGGGACCCAGTACTTC
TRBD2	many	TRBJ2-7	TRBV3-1	CASSQDLAGDDEQYF	TGTGCCAGCAGCCAAGATCTAGCGGGGGATGACGAGCAGTACTTC
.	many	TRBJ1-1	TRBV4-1	CASSQAWARGPEAFF	TGCGCCAGCAGCCAAGCGTGGGCCAGGGGCCCTGAAGCTTTCTTT
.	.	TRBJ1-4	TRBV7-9	CASSSRDKFNEKLFF	TGTGCCAGTAGCTCCCGGGACAAGTTTAATGAAAAACTGTTTTTT
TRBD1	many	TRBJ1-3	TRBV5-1	CASSSRGSGNTIYF	TGCGCCAGCAGCTCCAGGGGGTCTGGAAACACCATATATTTT
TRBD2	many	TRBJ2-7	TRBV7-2	CASSLYPGGRYEQYF	TGTGCCAGCAGCTTATACCCGGGGGGTCGTTACGAGCAGTACTTC
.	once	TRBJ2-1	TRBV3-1	CASSRGWVYEQFF	TGTGCCAGCAGCAGAGGGTGGGTCTATGAGCAGTTCTTC
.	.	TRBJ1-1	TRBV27	CASSLGFGNTEAFF	TGTGCCAGCAGTTTGGGGTTTGGGAACACTGAAGCTTTCTTT
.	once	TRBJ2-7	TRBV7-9	CASKPDRAVEQFFGPGYEQYF	.
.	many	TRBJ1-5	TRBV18	CASSRWDTNQPQHF	TGTGCCAGCTCACGGTGGGACACAAATCAGCCCCAGCATTTT
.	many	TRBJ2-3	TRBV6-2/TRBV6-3	CASKGRKASTDTQYF	TGTGCCAGCAAGGGGAGGAAAGCTAGCACAGATACGCAGTATTTT
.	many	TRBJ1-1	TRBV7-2	CASSYDSNTEAFF	TGTGCCAGCAGCTACGACAGCAACACTGAAGCTTTCTTT